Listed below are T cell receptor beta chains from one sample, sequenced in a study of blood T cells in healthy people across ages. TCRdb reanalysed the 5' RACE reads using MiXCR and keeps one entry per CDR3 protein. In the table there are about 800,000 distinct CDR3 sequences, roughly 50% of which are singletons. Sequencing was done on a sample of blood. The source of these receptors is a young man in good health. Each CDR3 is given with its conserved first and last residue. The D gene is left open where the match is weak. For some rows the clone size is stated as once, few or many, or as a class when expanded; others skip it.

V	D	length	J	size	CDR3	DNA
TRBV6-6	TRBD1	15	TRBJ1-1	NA	CASSREPNRGSEAFF	TGTGCCAGCAGCAGGGAACCCAACAGGGGCTCTGAGGCTTTCTTT
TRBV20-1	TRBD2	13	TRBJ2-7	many	CSASSGTSYEQYF	TGCAGTGCGTCTAGCGGGACGTCCTACGAGCAGTACTTC
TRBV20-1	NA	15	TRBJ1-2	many	CSARDRGSGNYGYTF	TGCAGTGCTAGAGATCGAGGGAGTGGTAACTATGGCTACACCTTC
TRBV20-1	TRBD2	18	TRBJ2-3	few	CSASRTTGTSGSRDTQYF	TGCAGTGCTAGTCGCACTACCGGGACTAGCGGGAGTAGGGATACGCAGTATTTT
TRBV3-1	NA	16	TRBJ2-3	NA	CASSQDALASTDTQYF	TGTGCCAGCAGCCAAGATGCCCTAGCTAGCACAGATACGCAGTATTTT
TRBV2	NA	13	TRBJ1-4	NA	CASIRDKNEKLFF	TGTGCCAGCATCCGGGACAAAAATGAAAAACTGTTTTTT
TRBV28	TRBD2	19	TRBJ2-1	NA	CASSLGLAGGRGGYNEQFF	TGTGCCAGCAGTTTAGGTCTAGCGGGAGGCCGAGGAGGCTACAATGAGCAGTTCTTC
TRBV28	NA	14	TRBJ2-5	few	CASSAPGSFETQYF	TGTGCCAGCAGTGCTCCCGGGAGCTTCGAGACCCAGTACTTC
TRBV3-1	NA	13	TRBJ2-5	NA	CASSDSAAETQYF	TGTGCCAGCAGCGATAGTGCAGCCGAGACCCAGTACTTC
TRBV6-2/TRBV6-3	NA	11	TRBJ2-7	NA	CVSGYVDEQYF	TGTGTCAGCGGGTACGTTGACGAGCAGTACTTC
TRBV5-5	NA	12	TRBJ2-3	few	CASSRRGDTQYF	TGTGCCAGCAGCCGCCGGGGGGATACGCAGTATTTT
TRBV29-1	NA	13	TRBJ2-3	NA	CSSRGLETDTQYF	TGCAGCTCTCGGGGTTTGGAGACAGATACGCAGTATTTT
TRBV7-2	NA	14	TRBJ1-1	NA	CASSEGRYNTEAFF	TGTGCCAGCAGCGAGGGACGGTACAACACTGAAGCTTTCTTT
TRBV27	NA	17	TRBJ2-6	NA	CASSPRGGNSGANVLTF	TGTGCCAGCAGCCCGAGGGGTGGGAACTCTGGGGCCAACGTCCTGACTTTC
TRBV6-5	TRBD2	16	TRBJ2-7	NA	CASSYSGLAGYYEQYF	TGTGCCAGCAGTTACTCAGGGCTAGCGGGTTACTACGAGCAGTACTTC
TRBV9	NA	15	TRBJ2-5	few	CASSKGEGTSGEQYF	TGTGCCAGCAGCAAAGGAGAGGGGACGTCGGGAGAGCAGTACTTC
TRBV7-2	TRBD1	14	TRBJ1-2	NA	CASSLGGTVKGYTF	TGTGCCAGCAGCTTAGGAGGGACAGTTAAGGGCTACACCTTC
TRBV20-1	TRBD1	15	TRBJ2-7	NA	CSARRQGAQTYEQYF	TGCAGTGCTAGAAGACAGGGGGCGCAGACTTACGAGCAGTACTTC
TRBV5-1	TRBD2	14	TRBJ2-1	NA	CASSPGTSVYEQFF	TGCGCCAGCAGCCCCGGGACTAGTGTCTATGAGCAGTTCTTC
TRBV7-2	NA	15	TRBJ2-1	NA	CASRLDAAGANEQFF	TGTGCCAGCAGACTAGACGCCGCGGGGGCAAATGAGCAGTTCTTC
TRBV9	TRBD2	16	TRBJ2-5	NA	CASSVGAGGSQETQYF	TGTGCCAGCAGCGTGGGGGCGGGAGGTTCCCAAGAGACCCAGTACTTC
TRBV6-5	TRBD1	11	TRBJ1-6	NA	CASSPGGALHF	TGTGCCAGCAGCCCAGGGGGGGCCCTCCACTTT
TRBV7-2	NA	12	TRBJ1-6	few	CASSPSNSPLHF	TGTGCCAGCAGCCCCTCCAATTCACCCCTCCACTTT
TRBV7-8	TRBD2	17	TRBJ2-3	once	CASSFLGTRVRTDTQYF	TGTGCCAGCAGCTTTTTAGGGACTAGGGTCCGCACAGATACGCAGTATTTT
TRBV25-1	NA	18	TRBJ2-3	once	CASSEKGRGLEDTDTQYF	TGTGCCAGCAGTGAAAAAGGTCGTGGTCTGGAAGACACAGATACGCAGTATTTT
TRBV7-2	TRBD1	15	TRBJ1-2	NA	CASSSFGQARVGYTF	TGTGCCAGCAGCTCCTTTGGACAGGCCCGAGTTGGATACACCTTC
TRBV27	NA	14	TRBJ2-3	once	CASSSQIGTDTQYF	TGTGCCAGCAGTTCCCAAATTGGTACAGATACGCAGTATTTT
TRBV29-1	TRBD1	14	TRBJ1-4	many	CSVGRGTGVEKLFF	TGCAGCGTTGGACGTGGGACAGGGGTTGAAAAACTGTTTTTT
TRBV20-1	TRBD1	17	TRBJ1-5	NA	CSATPGQGALSNQPQHF	TGCAGTGCTACTCCGGGACAGGGGGCCTTGAGCAATCAGCCCCAGCATTTT
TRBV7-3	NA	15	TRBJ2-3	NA	CASSLQGLYTDTQYF	TGTGCCAGCAGCCTACAGGGTTTGTACACAGATACGCAGTATTTT
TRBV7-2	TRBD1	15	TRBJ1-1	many	CASSSRRDRNTEAFF	TGTGCCAGCAGCTCCCGCAGGGACAGGAACACTGAAGCTTTCTTT
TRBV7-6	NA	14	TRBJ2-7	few	CASSFGTDPYEQYF	TGTGCCAGCAGCTTTGGGACCGACCCATACGAGCAGTACTTC
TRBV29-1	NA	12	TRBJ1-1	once	CSVVSLNTEAFF	TGCAGCGTTGTAAGCCTGAACACTGAAGCTTTCTTT
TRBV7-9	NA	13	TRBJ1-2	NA	CASSPSGNYGYTF	TGTGCCAGCAGCCCCAGTGGGAACTATGGCTACACCTTC
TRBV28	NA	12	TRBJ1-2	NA	CASRDSTYGYTF	TGTGCCAGCAGGGACAGCACCTATGGCTACACCTTC
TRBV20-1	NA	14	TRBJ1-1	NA	CSARDRGRNTEAFF	TGCAGTGCTAGAGACAGGGGAAGGAACACTGAAGCTTTCTTT
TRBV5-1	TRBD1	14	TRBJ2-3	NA	CASSPDRSTDTQYF	TGCGCCAGCAGCCCGGACAGGAGCACAGATACGCAGTATTTT
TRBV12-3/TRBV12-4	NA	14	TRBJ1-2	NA	CASSRNTFNYGYTF	TGTGCCAGCAGCCGAAACACTTTTAACTATGGCTACACCTTC
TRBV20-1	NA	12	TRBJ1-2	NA	CSVGWGDYGYTF	TGCAGTGTGGGTTGGGGGGACTATGGCTACACCTTC
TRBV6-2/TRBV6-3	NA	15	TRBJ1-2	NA	CASNALTGPKGGYTF	TGTGCCAGCAATGCGTTGACCGGGCCTAAGGGTGGCTACACCTTC
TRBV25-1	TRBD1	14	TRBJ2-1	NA	CASSRQGAGNEQFF	TGTGCCAGCAGTAGACAGGGGGCCGGCAATGAGCAGTTCTTC
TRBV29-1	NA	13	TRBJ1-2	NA	CSVGLEEGYGYTF	TGCAGCGTTGGACTCGAGGAGGGCTATGGCTACACCTTC
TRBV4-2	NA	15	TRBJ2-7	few	CASSQDEGLGYEQYF	TGTGCCAGCAGCCAAGATGAAGGGCTCGGCTACGAGCAGTACTTC
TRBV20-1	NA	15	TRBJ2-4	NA	CSARSSGTQGNIQYF	TGCAGTGCTAGATCATCCGGGACCCAAGGAAACATTCAGTACTTC
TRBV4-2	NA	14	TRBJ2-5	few	CASSQDLFPATQYF	TGTGCCAGCAGCCAAGACCTATTTCCGGCGACCCAGTACTTC
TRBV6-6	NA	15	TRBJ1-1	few	CASSYSEAGGTEAFF	TGTGCCAGCAGTTACTCGGAAGCCGGGGGCACTGAAGCTTTCTTT
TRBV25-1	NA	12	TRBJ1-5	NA	CASKGQNQPQHF	TGTGCCAGCAAAGGCCAGAATCAGCCCCAGCATTTT
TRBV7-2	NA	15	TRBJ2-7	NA	CASSLAVQYPYEQYF	TGTGCCAGCAGCTTAGCGGTACAGTACCCCTACGAGCAGTACTTC
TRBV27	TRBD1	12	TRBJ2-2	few	CASSYRGGELFF	TGTGCCAGCAGTTACAGGGGCGGGGAGCTGTTTTTT